The clone carrying this T cell receptor (beta chain) was found once. Methods used by the authors: Amplification from reference gene primers served as the basis for estimated nucleated cell counts. Libraries were prepared by immunoSEQ multiplex PCR; TCRdb keeps only in-frame clonotypes and omits some of them. The V and J calls and clone size come from that table; D and trimming were worked out from the DNA. The sample contains 35,000 to 45,000 clones, around four fifths of which appear only once. These data originate in a study of blood T cell repertoires in COVID-19. About the research overall: The study drew acute and convalescent COVID-19 samples from the United States, Italy and Spain. In each case, the material was cDNA or gDNA derived from T cells, B-cell-depleted T cells, or PBMCs.

The J segment lost 2 bases and the V segment lost 5 bases, leaving 7 bases of the junction unmatched. The CDR3 is made up of 15 amino acids. CDR1 and CDR2 (germline): SGHTA, FQGNSA. The V gene is TRBV7-2, the J gene TRBJ1-2, with TRBD1 matching over 8 bases. The source of this sequence is a human donor in a cohort sampled during active COVID-19. Sample: peripheral blood. In nucleotides, the CDR3 is TGTGCCAGCAGCCCTGGGACAGGCGACAACTATGGCTACACCTTC. It translates to CASSPGTGDNYGYTF.